What follows are 9 T cell receptor beta chains derived from one specimen sequenced in a study of cytomegalovirus exposure and HLA in healthy donors. The study ran its PCR with 60 Vbeta and 13 Jbeta primers. Sequenced by immunoSEQ multiplex PCR; TCRdb stores in-frame clones only, minus some. The sample consists of about 110,000 clones, 60% to 85% of them appearing once. Sequencing was done on a sample of PBMCs. Receptor source: a female donor in good health and CMV-seropositive.

This CDR3 reads CASSLILDRVGTIYF. The CDR3 coding sequence is TGCGCCAGCAGTCTCATCCTCGACAGGGTTGGCACCATATATTTT. The V and J genes are TRBV10-1 and TRBJ1-3; TRBD1 matches 7 bases. Germline assignment: CDR1 WNHNN and CDR2 SYGVQD (reference sequence). V lost 5 bases and J lost 9; bases outside the gene matches: 13. CDR3 length: 15 amino acids.

This clone was picked up one time. CDR3 in amino acids: CASSLISFGELFF. The CDR3 DNA sequence: TGTGCCAGCAGCTTAATATCCTTCGGGGAGCTGTTTTTT. The J gene is TRBJ2-2, the V gene TRBV7-3, with D unresolved. Germline V gene lookup returns CDR1 SGHTA and CDR2 FQGTGA. The CDR3 totals 13 residues. Deletions cut 1 base from V and 7 bases from J, with 7 bases between.

V is TRBV19 and J is TRBJ2-7; D is unresolved. The ends were cut back, 10 bases at V and 3 bases at J, with 10 bases in the middle. Germline V CDR1 and CDR2: LNHDA, SQIVND (reference sequence). The CDR3 runs to 11 residues. The CDR3 bases are TGTGCCACCCGACATAACTACGAGCAGTACTTC. Translating gives CATRHNYEQYF.

This clone turned up a few times. The chain is built from TRBV7-8 and TRBJ1-6; no reliable D call. Trimming left V 1 base short and J 1 base short, with 5 bases between. This CDR3 contains 15 residues. Germline V gene sequence: CDR1 SGHVS, CDR2 FQNEAQ. For the CDR3, the DNA is TGTGCCAGCAGCTTAGGTTCTTCCTATAATTCACCCCTCCACTTT. This encodes CASSLGSSYNSPLHF.

This chain connects TRBV7-8 to TRBJ2-7; D is possibly TRBD1 (6 bases). CDR1 SGHVS and CDR2 FQNEAQ come from the germline V gene. The V end lost 5 bases, the J end lost 5 bases, and 19 bases lay between the germline ends. This CDR3 has 15 amino acids. Written as DNA, the CDR3 is TGTGCCAGCAGCATAAACAGGGTAGTAAAGGACGAGCAGTACTTC. Translated, it gives CASSINRVVKDEQYF.

The gene calls are TRBV6-1 and TRBJ1-4; tentative D call: TRBD1 (5 bases). Trimming pared 3 bases from V and 7 bases from J, leaving 6 bases between. In germline, CDR1 is MNHNS, CDR2 SASEGT. The CDR3 runs 12 residues. Here the CDR3 reads CASSDRGEKLFF. The CDR3 DNA follows: TGTGCCAGCAGTGATAGGGGTGAAAAACTGTTTTTT.

The chain links TRBV9 to TRBJ1-2; 10 nucleotides align to TRBD1. Germline CDR1 reads SGDLS; CDR2 reads YYNGEE. CDR3 length: 15 amino acids. V gave up 4 bases and J gave up 4 bases; unmatched junction bases: 7. The chain's CDR3 is CASSRQGAQGYGYTF. The CDR3, as DNA: TGTGCCAGCAGCCGACAGGGGGCGCAAGGCTATGGCTACACCTTC.

The J gene is TRBJ2-3, the V gene TRBV10-2; TRBD2 aligns across 8 bases. Germline values: CDR1 WSHSY, CDR2 SAAADI. V dropped 7 bases and J dropped 2; count of bases not matched to a gene: 11. The CDR3 runs to 16 residues. The DNA for the CDR3 is TGCGCCAGCACCATCGTAGCGGGATTCAACACAGATACGCAGTATTTT. This codes for CASTIVAGFNTDTQYF.

The chain carries TRBV7-9 and TRBJ2-5, with 7 bases that match TRBD1. The CDR3 is 15 residues long. CDR1 SEHNR and CDR2 FQNEAQ come from the germline V gene (reference sequence). The J segment lost 1 base and the V segment lost 1 base, leaving 3 bases of the junction unmatched. The DNA for the CDR3 is TGTGCCAGCAGCTTAGGACAGGGCGTCCAAGAGACCCAGTACTTC. Encoded protein: CASSLGQGVQETQYF. Full variable domain (remainder filled in from reference TRBV7-9 and TRBJ2-5): DTGVSQNPRHKITKRGQNVTFRCDPISEHNRLYWYRQTLGQGPEFLTYFQNEAQLEKSRLLSDRFSAERPKGSFSTLEIQRTEQGDSAMYLCASSLGQGVQETQYFGPGTRLLVL.